Following are 20 T cell receptor beta chains from one sample sequenced in a study of blood T cells in healthy people across ages. A J-beta primer mix and a sample-barcoded 5' primer were used in a second PCR of roughly 6 to 12 cycles. One entry per CDR3 protein, called by TCRdb with MiXCR from the 5' RACE reads. The profile shows just under 750,000 distinct CDR3 sequences, over 20% of them singletons. Sequenced material: blood. These TCRs come from a man aged 65 to 85 in good health.

In its sample, this clonotype was seen a few times. The chain uses TRBV20-1 and TRBJ1-2; no clear D gene. The length of the CDR3 is 14 residues. From germline, CDR1 is DFQATT and CDR2 SNEGSKA (reference sequence). The V end was cut by 0 bases, the J end by 4 bases, with 12 bases between. In nucleotides, the CDR3 is TGCAGTGCTAGAGATCGAGAGGGCCTCTATGGCTACACCTTC. This codes for CSARDREGLYGYTF.

The chain has TRBV5-5 and TRBJ1-1; D is possibly TRBD1 (5 bases). The CDR3 consists of 13 residues. Trimming cost V 3 bases and J 5 bases, with 11 bases left between them. CDR1 is SGHKS and CDR2 is YYEKEE in the germline V gene (reference sequence). CDR3 nucleotides: TGTGCCAGCAGCTCGACAGTCTCAACTGAAGCTTTCTTT. Translation gives CASSSTVSTEAFF.

In this sample, this clonotype turned up a few times. V is TRBV11-2 and J is TRBJ2-1; TRBD2 is a possible D gene (6 bases). V dropped 5 bases and J dropped 0 bases, with 17 bases sitting between them. The CDR3 loop spans 17 amino acids. The germline V gene encodes CDR1 SGHAT and CDR2 FQNNGV. The CDR3 protein is CASSRNLAFSSYNEQFF. In nucleotides, the CDR3 is TGTGCCAGCAGCCGCAACCTAGCGTTTAGCTCCTACAATGAGCAGTTCTTC.

A remark on this clonotype: Germline is not matched at one junction end, which may reflect a read error. The rearrangement joins TRBV19 to TRBJ2-3; D uncertain. Germline loops: CDR1 LNHDA, CDR2 SQIVND (reference sequence). CDR3 length equals 13 residues. This CDR3 is CVSSTTSTDTQYF. The CDR3 nucleotides are TGTGTCAGTAGCACAACGTCCACAGATACGCAGTATTTT.

Remarks on this clonotype: The germline gene is not matched at one end of the junction; a read error may be the cause. The chain links TRBV12-3 or TRBV12-4 to TRBJ2-3; D is ambiguous. The CDR3 consists of 13 residues. The DNA of the CDR3 is TGTGCCAGCAGTTTAGAAGGGTCCGATACGCAGTACTTT. Amino acid sequence: CASSLEGSDTQYF.

The gene calls are TRBV7-6 and TRBJ2-1; 8 nucleotides align to TRBD2. Trimming at V came to 5 bases and at J to 14 bases, leaving 17 bases not matched to a gene. In germline, CDR1 is SGHVS, CDR2 FNYEAQ. CDR3 size: 15 residues. CDR3 DNA: TGTGCCAGCAGCCCCGGAGGAGCGGGAGACCAAAGGAAGTTCTTC. Its protein is CASSPGGAGDQRKFF.

This clonotype was seen a handful of times. This rearrangement joins TRBV7-9 to TRBJ2-1; D call uncertain. This CDR3 spans 16 amino acids. Germline CDR1 SEHNR, CDR2 FQNEAQ (reference sequence). Trimming removed 1 base at V and 0 bases at J, with 10 bases between. The CDR3 DNA reads TGTGCCAGCAGCTTAGGTAGGGCCTCCTCCTACAATGAGCAGTTCTTC. Translating gives CASSLGRASSYNEQFF.

The chain couples TRBV20-1 to TRBJ1-4; 7 nucleotides match TRBD1. Germline V gives CDR1 DFQATT, CDR2 SNEGSKA (reference sequence). CDR3 size: 14 residues. V lost 5 bases, J lost 3 bases, and 6 bases stayed unmatched. Here the CDR3 DNA reads TGCAGTGCTGGGCGGACAGGCTCTAATGAAAAACTGTTTTTT. Its protein is CSAGRTGSNEKLFF.

The chain carries TRBV29-1 and TRBJ2-5, with D tentatively TRBD1 (5 bases). The DNA matches TRBJ2-1 better at its end, which makes the J call doubtful. CDR1 SQVTM and CDR2 ANQGSEA come from the germline V gene. The CDR3 consists of 10 residues. Here the CDR3 reads CSVIDRLQFF. In DNA, the CDR3 is TGCAGCGTCATCGACAGACTGCAGTTCTTC.

The rearrangement uses TRBV7-3 and TRBJ2-1, with D possibly matching TRBD2 (6 bases). Germline CDR1 reads SGHTA; CDR2 reads FQGTGA. The CDR3 extends over 15 amino acids. V was trimmed by 2 bases and J by 6 bases, leaving 14 bases between them. The CDR3 protein is CASSLALATFNEQFF. The CDR3 region has the DNA TGTGCCAGCAGCTTAGCCCTAGCGACATTCAATGAGCAGTTCTTC.

This sequence joins TRBV12-3 or TRBV12-4 and TRBJ1-6, with a tentative D call TRBD1 (5 bases). The CDR3 is made up of 12 amino acids. V was cut by 2 bases and J by 10 bases, with 6 bases left in between. CDR3 bases: TGTGCCAGCAGTTTACGGACATCACCCCTCCACTTT. Translating it yields CASSLRTSPLHF.

This clonotype was observed a few times. The rearrangement uses TRBV20-1 and TRBJ2-3; D call uncertain. The germline V and J ends were trimmed by 5 bases and 2 bases, with 17 bases remaining between them. CDR3 size: 15 residues. Germline CDR1 is DFQATT and CDR2 is SNEGSKA (reference sequence). CDR3 loop: CSAVPRQFPTDTQYF. In DNA form, the CDR3 reads TGCAGTGCTGTCCCGCGGCAATTTCCCACAGATACGCAGTATTTT.

This clonotype was picked up a small number of times. The chain joins TRBV7-8 to TRBJ2-7; 7 nucleotides line up with TRBD1. V lost 5 bases to trimming and J lost 6 bases; unmatched junction nucleotides: 10. Germline V lookup: CDR1 SGHVS, CDR2 FQNEAQ. The CDR3 has 14 residues. CDR3 DNA sequence: TGTGCCAGCAGCCCAAGACAGGGTCCCCTCGAGCAGTACGTC. Amino acids: CASSPRQGPLEQYV.

This chain joins TRBV12-3 or TRBV12-4 and TRBJ1-1, with TRBD1 as a possible D gene (5 bases). V was cut by 6 bases and J by 11 bases, with 16 bases left in between. The CDR3 contains 12 residues. CDR3 sequence (DNA): TGTGCCAGCAGCTTTGGGGGGTTAGAGGCTTTCTTT. Amino acids: CASSFGGLEAFF.

The chain links TRBV28 to TRBJ2-7, with 11 bases aligning to TRBD1. Losses at the gene ends were 5 bases for V and 4 bases for J; bases not matched to a gene: 7. CDR1 is MDHEN, CDR2 SYDVKM, per germline. This CDR3 has 15 residues. CDR3 amino acids: CASSPVGQGAYEQYF. CDR3 coding DNA: TGTGCCAGCAGTCCCGTTGGACAGGGGGCTTACGAGCAGTACTTC.

This chain connects TRBV5-1 to TRBJ1-1; possibly TRBD1 for D (5 bases). The germline V and J ends were trimmed by 3 bases and 2 bases, with 14 bases remaining between them. This CDR3 spans 15 amino acids. Germline V lookup: CDR1 SGHRS, CDR2 YFSETQ. The CDR3 loop is CASSSSGTSNTEAFF. The DNA for the CDR3 is TGCGCCAGCAGCTCGTCCGGGACCTCTAACACTGAAGCTTTCTTT.

The chain is built from TRBV20-1 and TRBJ1-6; D remains ambiguous. Germline-derived CDR1 and CDR2 are DFQATT and SNEGSKA (reference sequence). The V and J ends lost 1 base and 8 bases respectively, with 18 bases between them. The CDR3 totals 16 residues. CDR3 nucleotides: TGCAGTGCTAGAGCACCGGGCCCGGTCGCGGATTCACCCCTCCACTTT. Translating it yields CSARAPGPVADSPLHF.

In this sample, this clonotype turned up a few times. The rearrangement joins TRBV20-1 to TRBJ1-5, with D tentatively TRBD1 (5 bases). The germline CDR1 and CDR2 sequences are DFQATT and SNEGSKA (reference sequence). Trimming removed 6 bases from V and 0 bases from J, with 12 bases in between. The CDR3 is 14 residues long. CDR3 sequence reads: CSAIDSNSNQPQHF. CDR3 nucleotide sequence: TGCAGTGCAATCGACAGTAATAGCAATCAGCCCCAGCATTTT.

This clonotype was detected many times. The rearrangement joins TRBV20-1 to TRBJ2-7, with 8 bases identical to TRBD2. CDR1 is DFQATT, CDR2 SNEGSKA, per germline (reference sequence). The CDR3 is 16 residues long. J was trimmed by 4 bases and V by 3 bases; bases with no gene match: 14. DNA for the CDR3: TGCAGTGCTAGGGGTGAGGGTGAGCGGGAGCGATACGAGCAGTACGTC. Translating gives CSARGEGERERYEQYV.

The chain recombines TRBV12-3 or TRBV12-4 with TRBJ1-2; possibly TRBD1 for D (5 bases). V lost 5 bases to trimming and J lost 7 bases, with 20 bases between them. The CDR3 is made up of 15 amino acids. The DNA for the CDR3 is TGTGCCAGCAGTCTACATTCGGGCAGGGAGGGTGGCTACACCTTC. Translation: CASSLHSGREGGYTF.